A single sample gave rise to the 18 T cell receptor beta chains below, sequenced in a study of shared clonotypes between healthy human individuals. Profiled with immunoSEQ multiplex PCR; TCRdb holds only in-frame clones, not every one. Among approximately 510,000 clones listed, 70% to 80% were seen once. Sample: PBMCs. These TCRs come from a woman between 35 and 50 years old in good health. Some clones in this sample may be carry-over from other donors' samples.

CDR3 region: CASSLSVSYEQYF. In nucleotides, the CDR3 is TGTGCCAGCAGTCTCAGTGTTTCCTACGAGCAGTACTTC. V usage is TRBV27 and J usage is TRBJ2-7; D is unclear. The V and J ends lost 5 bases and 1 base respectively, with 9 bases between them. Germline CDR1 is MNHEY and CDR2 is SMNVEV (reference sequence). The CDR3 consists of 13 residues.

This chain uses TRBV29-1 with TRBJ2-2, with 8 bases matching TRBD1. The CDR3 length is 14 residues. V trimming: 3 bases; J trimming: 4 bases; junction bases outside the gene matches: 4. Per the germline V gene, CDR1 is SQVTM and CDR2 is ANQGSEA. The CDR3 coding sequence is TGCAGCGTTGAGGCAGGGGGCGGCACCGGGGAGCTGTTTTTT. It specifies CSVEAGGGTGELFF.

The chain joins TRBV7-2 to TRBJ2-7, with TRBD2 matching over 10 bases. V trimming: 5 bases; J trimming: 8 bases; junction bases outside the gene matches: 6. The CDR3 sequence is 13 residues long. CDR1 is SGHTA and CDR2 is FQGNSA in the germline V gene. The DNA for the CDR3 is TGTGCCAGCAGCGCAGCGGGAGGGCCTAAGCAGTACTTC. Protein sequence: CASSAAGGPKQYF.

The gene calls are TRBV2 and TRBJ2-7; D not resolved. In germline, CDR1 is SNHLY, CDR2 FYNNEI. The CDR3 covers 14 residues. Trimming pared 8 bases from V and 1 base from J, leaving 15 bases between. The DNA for the CDR3 is TGTGCCAGCGGGGATGTCGACGTATCCTACGAGCAGTACTTC. As protein: CASGDVDVSYEQYF.

This clone came up a few times. CDR3 loop: CASSLVGGAEAFF. The CDR3 coding sequence is TGTGCCAGCAGCTTAGTTGGGGGTGCTGAAGCTTTCTTT. V and J are TRBV7-9 and TRBJ1-1; D is perhaps TRBD1 (5 bases). CDR1 SEHNR and CDR2 FQNEAQ come from the germline V gene (reference sequence). Trimming left V 1 base short and J 6 bases short, with 9 bases between. The CDR3 contains 13 residues.

V is TRBV28 and J is TRBJ1-3; the D gene is possibly TRBD1 (6 bases). This CDR3 comprises 15 residues. Trimming shortened V by 6 bases and J by 5 bases, and 17 bases separated the two germline ends. In germline, CDR1 is MDHEN, CDR2 SYDVKM. The CDR3 DNA reads TGTGCCAGCAGCTCCCGAAGGGGGTTGCGAAACACCATATATTTT. Amino acids: CASSSRRGLRNTIYF.

This sequence joins TRBV9 and TRBJ1-3; a possible D gene is TRBD1 (5 bases). The CDR3 is made up of 15 amino acids. Trimming cost V 5 bases and J 4 bases, with 16 bases left between them. Looked up from germline, CDR1 is SGDLS and CDR2 is YYNGEE. The CDR3 DNA sequence: TGTGCCAGCAGTCCCCGCGGGGCTTTGGGAAACACCATATATTTT. Translating it yields CASSPRGALGNTIYF.

CDR3 loop: CASMGSGSYEQYF. The CDR3 nucleotides read TGTGCCAGCATGGGTTCCGGTTCCTACGAGCAGTACTTC. This sequence joins TRBV2 and TRBJ2-7; D remains unclear. The CDR3 spans 13 residues. V was pared by 7 bases and J by 1 base, with 11 bases between. CDR1 and CDR2 from the germline V gene are SNHLY and FYNNEI.

This clone was observed once. The chain carries TRBV2 and TRBJ2-1; a weak D match, TRBD1 (6 bases). The CDR3 runs 14 residues. V gave up 10 bases and J gave up 5 bases, with 18 bases separating them. The germline CDR1 and CDR2 sequences are SNHLY and FYNNEI. In DNA form, the CDR3 reads TGTGCCACTTCCCTACAGGGACGGGACAATGAGCAGTTCTTC. Amino acids: CATSLQGRDNEQFF.

This chain connects TRBV4-2 to TRBJ2-3; D tentatively reads TRBD1 or TRBD2 (5 bases each). The V gene lost 1 base and the J gene lost 5 bases, with 7 bases spanning the gap. The CDR3 totals 13 residues. Germline CDR1 is LGHNA and CDR2 is YNFKEQ. The CDR3 spells CASSQGGRDTQYF. The DNA of the CDR3 is TGTGCCAGCAGCCAAGGGGGACGAGATACGCAGTATTTT.

This chain connects TRBV18 to TRBJ2-7, with TRBD2 identical over 8 bases. Per germline, CDR1 KGHSH and CDR2 LQKENI. This CDR3 comprises 15 residues. The J segment lost 1 base and the V segment lost 6 bases, leaving 8 bases of the junction unmatched. CDR3 nucleotides: TGTGCCAGCTCTCAGACGGCTAGCGGGTCCTACGAGCAGTACTTC. Translation gives CASSQTASGSYEQYF.

This clone appeared many times. J is TRBJ2-1 and V is TRBV11-3, with D possibly TRBD2 on 6 matching bases. Germline-derived CDR1 and CDR2 are SGHNT and YENEEA. V gave up 5 bases and J gave up 1 base, with 15 bases separating them. This CDR3 is built from 16 residues. CDR3 in DNA: TGTGCCAGCAGCCCTCAGGGCGGGAAATCCTACAATGAGCAGTTCTTC. Protein sequence: CASSPQGGKSYNEQFF.

The sample holds one count of this clone. The chain couples TRBV10-2 to TRBJ2-3; 7 positions agree with TRBD2. With V trimmed by 0 bases and J by 1 base, 4 bases remained unmatched. Germline V gene sequence: CDR1 WSHSY, CDR2 SAAADI. The CDR3 extends over 16 amino acids. Here the CDR3 DNA reads TGCGCCAGCAGTGAGTCTGGTGGGGGGGGCACAGATACGCAGTATTTT. Protein product: CASSESGGGGTDTQYF.

This chain links TRBV7-6 with TRBJ2-7, with 15 bases matching TRBD2. This CDR3 has 15 residues. V shed 5 bases and J 7 bases; nucleotides not matched to a gene: 6. Germline loops: CDR1 SGHVS, CDR2 FNYEAQ. The chain's CDR3 is CASSPGTSGRLEQYF. CDR3 nucleotide sequence: TGTGCCAGCAGCCCCGGGACTAGCGGGAGGTTGGAGCAGTACTTC.

The table lists this clone with many counts. J is TRBJ2-4 and V is TRBV2; D is unresolved. Trimming pared 0 bases from V and 2 bases from J, leaving 11 bases between. CDR1 and CDR2 (germline): SNHLY, FYNNEI. The CDR3 has 16 residues. As DNA, the CDR3 is TGTGCCAGCAGTGAAGCATTTGGTGGGTCCAAAAACATTCAGTACTTC. Its protein is CASSEAFGGSKNIQYF.

The rearrangement links TRBV6-5 to TRBJ2-5, with D uncertain. V was clipped by 2 bases and J by 0 bases, with 7 bases between them. Looked up from germline, CDR1 is MNHEY and CDR2 is SVGAGI. This CDR3 contains 14 residues. This CDR3 reads CASSYGGYQETQYF. DNA of the CDR3: TGTGCCAGCAGTTACGGCGGATACCAAGAGACCCAGTACTTC.

This chain links TRBV28 with TRBJ1-2, with 8 bases matching TRBD1. The germline V gene encodes CDR1 MDHEN and CDR2 SYDVKM. V was clipped by 1 base and J by 7 bases; unmatched bases: 8. The CDR3 is 15 amino acids. This CDR3 reads CASSLSGQGQGGYTF. The DNA of the CDR3 is TGTGCCAGCAGTTTATCTGGACAGGGCCAGGGTGGCTACACCTTC.

This chain uses TRBV6-5 with TRBJ2-7; the D is unclear. Germline V CDR1 and CDR2: MNHEY, SVGAGI. The CDR3 sequence is 14 residues long. Trimming cost V 5 bases and J 6 bases, with 17 bases left between them. For the CDR3, the DNA is TGTGCCAGCAGTCACACATTTGGCCGGCGCGAGCAGTACTTC. Translation: CASSHTFGRREQYF.